One and the same sample provided the 20 T cell receptor beta chains below, sequenced in a study of T cells and Merkel cell carcinoma outcomes. Assay used: immunoSEQ multiplex PCR; TCRdb lists only in-frame clones, some missing. The data contain 15,000 to 25,000 clones, over 70% of them singletons. The sequenced sample consisted of tumor tissue from Merkel cell carcinoma. The receptors shown here come from a human donor with Merkel cell carcinoma.

The chain couples TRBV28 to TRBJ2-1; maybe TRBD2 (5 bases). The CDR3 has 15 amino acids. The V end was cut by 6 bases, the J end by 4 bases, with 16 bases between. From germline, CDR1 is MDHEN and CDR2 SYDVKM. CDR3 protein: CASSHWRRPYNEQFF. The CDR3 DNA reads as TGTGCCAGCAGCCATTGGAGGAGACCTTACAATGAGCAGTTCTTC.

The chain carries TRBV4-2 and TRBJ2-7, with 11 positions matching TRBD2. The germline gives CDR1 LGHNA, CDR2 YNFKEQ. Trimming removed 2 bases from V and 7 bases from J; junction bases left unmatched: 13. This CDR3 contains 17 residues. The CDR3 reads CASSQRERLAGGQEQYF. As DNA, the CDR3 is TGTGCCAGCAGCCAACGAGAGAGGCTAGCGGGAGGTCAAGAGCAGTACTTC.

This rearrangement joins TRBV9 to TRBJ2-1; D assignment may be TRBD1 or TRBD2 (6 bases each). The CDR3 runs to 18 residues. Germline-derived CDR1 and CDR2 are SGDLS and YYNGEE. Trimming removed 0 bases at V and 4 bases at J, with 20 bases between. DNA for the CDR3: TGTGCCAGCAGCGTAGGTGTGGGGGGCGGGCACTCTTACAATGAGCAGTTCTTC. Translation: CASSVGVGGGHSYNEQFF.

This clone was counted a single time. The chain employs TRBV5-5 and TRBJ2-1; D is possibly TRBD2 (6 bases). Trimming took off 4 bases at V and 6 bases at J, with 11 bases between the two ends. The CDR3 is 13 amino acids. Germline V lookup: CDR1 SGHKS, CDR2 YYEKEE (reference sequence). CDR3 loop: CASSLASFNEQFF. DNA for the CDR3: TGTGCCAGCAGCCTAGCGAGTTTCAATGAGCAGTTCTTC.

V gene TRBV23-1 combines with J gene TRBJ2-2; D remains ambiguous. TRBV23-1 is treated as an ORF (open reading frame) with a function not yet certain. This CDR3 comprises 15 residues. V gave up 8 bases and J gave up 6 bases, with 19 bases separating them. The CDR3: CASFGPSRHSGELFF. Here the CDR3 DNA reads TGCGCCAGCTTCGGGCCGAGTCGGCACTCCGGGGAGCTGTTTTTT.

The rearrangement links TRBV5-5 to TRBJ1-5, with a tentative D call TRBD1 (5 bases). The CDR3 is 14 residues long. The germline V gene encodes CDR1 SGHKS and CDR2 YYEKEE (reference sequence). Trimming took 2 bases from V and 7 from J, leaving 13 bases between them. CDR3 sequence: CASSFGARGQPQHF. CDR3 bases: TGTGCCAGCAGCTTCGGGGCCCGCGGGCAGCCCCAGCATTTT.

V and J are TRBV28 and TRBJ1-2, with D hard to call. Between the trimmed V and J ends, which lost 10 bases and 8 bases, there was a span of 23 bases. The length of the CDR3 is 14 residues. Germline values: CDR1 MDHEN, CDR2 SYDVKM. In nucleotides, the CDR3 is TGTGCCACACTGGCGGGGTACCACTTCTGGGGCTACACCTTC. It specifies CATLAGYHFWGYTF.

V and J are TRBV6-5 and TRBJ2-7, with 8 bases fitting TRBD2. Germline assignment: CDR1 MNHEY and CDR2 SVGAGI. This CDR3 contains 15 residues. Trimming cost V 5 bases and J 6 bases; bases outside gene matches: 12. The CDR3 nucleotides are TGTGCCAGCAGTCCCCGGACTAGCCCGGGGGGCGAGCAGTACTTC. As protein: CASSPRTSPGGEQYF.

This chain links TRBV7-9 with TRBJ2-1; D perhaps matches TRBD2 (7 bases). V lost 5 bases, J lost 10 bases, and 18 bases lay in between. CDR3 length: 14 residues. The V gene's germline CDR1 is SEHNR and CDR2 FQNEAQ (reference sequence). This CDR3 reads CASSGGGPTLEQFF. CDR3 sequence (DNA): TGTGCCAGCAGCGGCGGGGGCCCAACGCTCGAGCAGTTCTTC.

This sequence joins TRBV7-8 and TRBJ1-5; D remains unclear. The CDR3 contains 14 residues. Germline CDR1 and CDR2: SGHVS and FQNEAQ. The V end lost 1 base, the J end lost 9 bases, and 13 bases lay between the germline ends. In DNA form, the CDR3 reads TGTGCCAGCAGCTTAGGGTCAGGCTCTGGGCCCCAGCATTTT. This codes for CASSLGSGSGPQHF.

This clone has more than one count but fewer than ten. The chain uses TRBV6-5 and TRBJ1-5; D call uncertain. Per germline, CDR1 MNHEY and CDR2 SVGAGI. This CDR3 is 13 amino acids long. V lost 0 bases, J lost 7 bases, and 7 bases lay in between. The CDR3, as DNA: TGTGCCAGCAGTTACTCGATGACCCAGCCCCAGCATTTT. Protein: CASSYSMTQPQHF.

The chain combines TRBV5-1 with TRBJ2-1, with 7 bases lining up with TRBD2. J gave up 7 bases and V 3 bases, and 13 bases lay outside the gene matches. CDR1 and CDR2 (germline): SGHRS, YFSETQ. CDR3 length: 16 amino acids. The CDR3 DNA follows: TGCGCCAGCAGCTCTACCCGCGGCGGGAGTGGAAATGAGCAGTTCTTC. The encoded protein is CASSSTRGGSGNEQFF.

The gene calls are TRBV28 and TRBJ1-5; D ambiguous. Trimming took off 7 bases at V and 7 bases at J, with 17 bases between the two ends. The CDR3 sequence is 14 residues long. Germline V lookup: CDR1 MDHEN, CDR2 SYDVKM. CDR3 protein: CASTNRRWGQPQHF. The CDR3 DNA is TGTGCCAGCACCAACCGGAGGTGGGGACAGCCCCAGCATTTT. Full variable domain (outside the CDR3, taken from reference TRBV28 and TRBJ1-5): DVKVTQSSRYLVKRTGEKVFLECVQDMDHENMFWYRQDPGLGLRLIYFSYDVKMKEKGDIPEGYSVSREKKERFSLILESASTNQTSMYLCASTNRRWGQPQHFGDGTRLSIL.

The chain joins TRBV4-1 to TRBJ1-2; D remains ambiguous. CDR3 length: 14 amino acids. CDR1 MGHRA and CDR2 YSYEKL come from the germline V gene. Trimming cost V 0 bases and J 8 bases, with 13 bases left between them. The CDR3 sequence is CASSQDFLGYGYTF. The DNA of the CDR3 is TGCGCCAGCAGCCAAGATTTTTTGGGTTACGGCTACACCTTC.

This chain links TRBV28 with TRBJ1-2, with 7 nucleotides matching TRBD1. After removal of 5 bases from V and 2 bases from J, the junction contained 14 bases not matched to a gene. The germline gives CDR1 MDHEN, CDR2 SYDVKM. This CDR3 has 17 residues. CDR3 DNA sequence: TGTGCCAGCAGTACAGGGGAGCTTACCACCAGGAACTATGGCTACACCTTC. It encodes CASSTGELTTRNYGYTF.

This clone was seen only a few times. The chain links TRBV5-1 to TRBJ2-6; D is perhaps TRBD1 (6 bases). Trimming pared 3 bases from V and 0 bases from J, leaving 19 bases between. The germline V gene has CDR1 SGHRS and CDR2 YFSETQ. The CDR3 is made up of 19 amino acids. The chain's CDR3 is CASSWTAPDATSGANVLTF. CDR3 DNA: TGCGCCAGCAGCTGGACAGCCCCTGACGCCACCTCTGGGGCCAACGTCCTGACTTTC.

V gene TRBV19 combines with J gene TRBJ1-6; D possibly corresponds to TRBD1 (6 bases). Trimming stripped 3 bases from V and 10 bases from J, with 10 bases between. Germline V gene sequence: CDR1 LNHDA, CDR2 SQIVND (reference sequence). CDR3 size: 13 residues. CDR3 protein: CASSMGAWSPLHF. CDR3 in DNA: TGTGCCAGTAGTATGGGGGCTTGGTCACCCCTCCACTTT.

The rearrangement links TRBV4-1 to TRBJ2-7; a possible D gene is TRBD2 (6 bases). CDR1 and CDR2 (germline): MGHRA, YSYEKL. Trimming removed 4 bases from V and 1 base from J, with 14 bases in between. The CDR3 spans 15 residues. The CDR3: CASSRSGTFSYEQYF. The CDR3 DNA reads TGCGCCAGCAGCCGTTCAGGGACTTTTTCCTACGAGCAGTACTTC.

The chain has TRBV20-1 and TRBJ2-7; D perhaps matches TRBD1 (5 bases). Germline V gene data show CDR1 as DFQATT and CDR2 as SNEGSKA (reference sequence). The CDR3 extends over 10 amino acids. V shed 4 bases and J shed 5 bases, with 6 bases lying between them. In nucleotides, the CDR3 is TGCAGTGCTAAACAGGACGAGCAGTACTTC. It codes for CSAKQDEQYF.

DNA for the CDR3: TGTGCCGCCGGGAGCGCTTATAGCAATCAGCCCCAGCATTTT. Residues: CAAGSAYSNQPQHF. J is TRBJ1-5 and V is TRBV7-9; D remains unclear. The V gene lost 11 bases and the J gene lost 0 bases, with 14 bases spanning the gap. This CDR3 comprises 14 residues. Germline V lookup: CDR1 SEHNR, CDR2 FQNEAQ (reference sequence).